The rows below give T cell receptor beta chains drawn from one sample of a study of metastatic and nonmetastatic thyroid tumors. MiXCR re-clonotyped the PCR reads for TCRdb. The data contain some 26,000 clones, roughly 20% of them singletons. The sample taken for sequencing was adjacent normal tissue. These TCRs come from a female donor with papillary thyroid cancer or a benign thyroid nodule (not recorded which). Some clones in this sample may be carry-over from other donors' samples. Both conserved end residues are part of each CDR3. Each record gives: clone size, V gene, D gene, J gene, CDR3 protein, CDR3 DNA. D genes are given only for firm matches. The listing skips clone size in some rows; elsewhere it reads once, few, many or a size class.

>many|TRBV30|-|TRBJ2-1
CAWSPGRYNEQFF
TGTGCCTGGAGTCCGGGCCGCTACAATGAGCAGTTCTTC
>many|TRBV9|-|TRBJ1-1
CASNPGTEAFF
TGTGCCAGCAATCCGGGCACTGAAGCTTTCTTT
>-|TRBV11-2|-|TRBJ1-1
CDSSFSKNTEAFF
TGTGACAGCAGCTTTTCCAAGAACACTGAAGCTTTCTTT
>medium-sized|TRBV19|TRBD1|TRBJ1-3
CASSVGTGAGNTIYF
TGTGCCAGTAGTGTTGGGACAGGGGCTGGAAACACCATATATTTT
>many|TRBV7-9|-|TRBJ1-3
CASSSGTGNTIYF
TGTGCCAGCAGCTCCGGGACTGGAAACACCATATATTTT
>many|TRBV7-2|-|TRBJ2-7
CASNPLPGAVNF
TGTGCCAGCAACCCCCTCCCGGGGGCTGTGAACTTC
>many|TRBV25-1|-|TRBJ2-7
CASSTGVNYEQYF
TGTGCCAGCAGCACCGGGGTCAACTACGAGCAGTACTTC
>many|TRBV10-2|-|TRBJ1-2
CASSVGENGYTF
TGCGCCAGCAGTGTTGGGGAGAATGGCTACACCTTC
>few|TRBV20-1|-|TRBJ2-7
CSASGSRFEQYF
TGCAGTGCTAGCGGGAGTAGGTTCGAGCAGTACTTC
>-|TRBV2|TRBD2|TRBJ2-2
CASRWGLADGELFF
TGTGCCAGCAGATGGGGACTAGCTGACGGGGAGCTGTTTTTT
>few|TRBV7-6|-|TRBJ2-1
CASSFRPEIGEQFF
TGTGCCAGCAGCTTTCGCCCCGAGATCGGTGAGCAGTTCTTC
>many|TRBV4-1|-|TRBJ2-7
CASSPQGRAGTYEQYF
TGCGCCAGCAGCCCGCAGGGGAGAGCGGGAACCTACGAGCAGTACTTC
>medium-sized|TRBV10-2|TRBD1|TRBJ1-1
CASSSYRGFGGTEAFF
TGCGCCAGCAGTTCCTACAGGGGTTTCGGTGGTACTGAAGCTTTCTTT
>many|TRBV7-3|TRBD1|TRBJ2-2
CASSPGGSDTGELFF
TGTGCCAGCAGCCCAGGGGGTTCGGACACCGGGGAGCTGTTTTTT
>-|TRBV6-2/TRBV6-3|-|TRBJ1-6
CASRRDGYHNSPLHF
TGTGCCAGCAGGAGAGACGGATATCATAATTCACCCCTCCACTTT
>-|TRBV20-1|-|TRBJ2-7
CSARNQFYEQYF
TGCAGTGCTAGAAACCAGTTCTACGAGCAGTACTTC
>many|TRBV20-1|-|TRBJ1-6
CSGGVDNSPLHF
TGCAGTGGGGGCGTGGATAATTCACCCCTCCACTTT
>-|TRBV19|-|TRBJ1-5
CASSIRRDGGRPQHF
TGTGCCAGTAGTATTCGCAGGGACGGGGGTCGGCCCCAGCATTTT
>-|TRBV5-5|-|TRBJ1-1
CASSLDSANTEAFF
TGTGCCAGCAGCTTAGACAGTGCGAACACCGAAGCTTTCTTT
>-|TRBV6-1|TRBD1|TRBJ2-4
CASELRGSKNIQYF
TGTGCCAGCGAACTCAGGGGGTCCAAAAACATCCAGTACTTC
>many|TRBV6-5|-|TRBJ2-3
CASSYSSDTQYF
TGTGCCAGCAGTTACTCCTCAGATACGCAGTATTTT
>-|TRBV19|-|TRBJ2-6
CASSFTGTLLSEANVMTF
TGTGCCAGTAGTTTTACCGGGACCCTTCTCTCTGAGGCCAACGTCATGACTTTC
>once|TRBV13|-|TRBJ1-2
CASSSSGTYGYTF
TGTGCCAGCAGCTCCAGCGGGACTTATGGCTACACCTTC
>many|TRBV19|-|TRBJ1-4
CASAAVYEKLFF
TGTGCCAGTGCAGCGGTCTATGAAAAACTGTTTTTT
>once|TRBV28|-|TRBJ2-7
CASSLLYDVSSYEQYF
TGTGCCAGCAGTTTATTGTATGATGTGTCCTCCTACGAGCAGTACTTC
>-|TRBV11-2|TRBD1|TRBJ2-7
CASSLVHPRTGGAYEQYF
TGTGCCAGCAGCTTAGTTCACCCCCGGACAGGGGGGGCCTACGAGCAGTACTTC
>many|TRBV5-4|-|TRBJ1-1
CASSLDLGPSEAFF
TGTGCCAGCAGCTTGGATCTCGGTCCTTCTGAAGCTTTCTTT
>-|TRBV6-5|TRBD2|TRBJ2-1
CASSYAGTRNNEQFF
TGTGCCAGCAGTTACGCCGGGACTAGGAACAATGAGCAGTTCTTC
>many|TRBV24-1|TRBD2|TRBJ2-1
CATSLGLAPSYNEQFF
TGTGCCACCAGTCTGGGACTAGCCCCCTCCTACAATGAGCAGTTCTTC
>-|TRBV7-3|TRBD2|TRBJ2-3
CASSFTSRRGGRTQYF
TGTGCCAGCAGCTTCACGTCAAGGCGGGGGGGTAGGACGCAGTATTTT
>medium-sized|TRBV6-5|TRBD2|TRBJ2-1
CASSYESSGKYNEQFF
TGTGCCAGCAGTTACGAGTCTAGCGGGAAATACAATGAGCAGTTCTTC
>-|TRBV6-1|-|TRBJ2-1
CVSKLEMEQFF
TGTGTCAGCAAGCTGGAGATGGAGCAGTTCTTC
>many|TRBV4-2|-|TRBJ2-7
CASSQGGDYEQYF
TGTGCCAGCAGCCAAGGAGGGGACTACGAGCAGTACTTC
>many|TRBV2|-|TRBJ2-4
CASPGPGDATDKNIQYF
TGTGCCAGCCCTGGGCCAGGCGATGCGACGGACAAAAACATTCAGTACTTC